This T cell receptor beta chain appears in the sequencing data of a study of blood T cell repertoires in COVID-19. Per the germline V gene, CDR1 is SGHVS and CDR2 is FQNEAQ. The CDR3 has 16 residues. The ends lost 3 bases at V and 7 bases at J; junction bases unmatched: 10. Produced via immunoSEQ multiplex PCR; TCRdb's table is partial and in-frame only. The repertoire holds some 150,000 clones, with roughly 84% as singletons. The sequenced material came from peripheral blood. The clonotype originates from a woman aged 50 to 65 with acute or convalescent COVID-19. The chain joins TRBV7-8 to TRBJ1-5, with 9 positions matching TRBD1. The CDR3: CASSFLPGQGEQPQHF. DNA of the CDR3: TGTGCCAGCAGCTTTTTGCCGGGACAGGGAGAGCAGCCCCAGCATTTT. The complete variable domain, with remaining parts taken from reference TRBV7-8 and TRBJ1-5, reads GAGVSQSPRYKVAKRGQDVALRCDPISGHVSLFWYQQALGQGPEFLTYFQNEAQLDKSGLPSDRFFAERPEGSVSTLKIQRTQQEDSAVYLCASSFLPGQGEQPQHFGDGTRLSIL.